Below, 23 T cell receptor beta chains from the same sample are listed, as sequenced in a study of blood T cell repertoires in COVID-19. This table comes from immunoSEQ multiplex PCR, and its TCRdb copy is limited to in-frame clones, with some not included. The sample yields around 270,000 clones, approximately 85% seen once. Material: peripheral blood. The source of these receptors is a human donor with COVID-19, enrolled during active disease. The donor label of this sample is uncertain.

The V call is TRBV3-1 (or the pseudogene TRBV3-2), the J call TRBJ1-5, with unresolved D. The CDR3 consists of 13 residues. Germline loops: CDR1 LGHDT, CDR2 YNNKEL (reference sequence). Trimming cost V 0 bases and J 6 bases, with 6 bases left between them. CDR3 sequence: CASSQDTGQPQHF. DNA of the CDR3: TGTGCCAGCAGCCAAGATACGGGTCAGCCCCAGCATTTT.

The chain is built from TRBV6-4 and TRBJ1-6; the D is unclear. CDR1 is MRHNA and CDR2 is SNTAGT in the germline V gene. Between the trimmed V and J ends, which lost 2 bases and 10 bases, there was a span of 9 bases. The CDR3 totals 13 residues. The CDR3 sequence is CASSDRSGSPLHF. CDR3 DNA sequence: TGTGCCAGCAGTGACAGATCGGGGTCACCCCTCCACTTT.

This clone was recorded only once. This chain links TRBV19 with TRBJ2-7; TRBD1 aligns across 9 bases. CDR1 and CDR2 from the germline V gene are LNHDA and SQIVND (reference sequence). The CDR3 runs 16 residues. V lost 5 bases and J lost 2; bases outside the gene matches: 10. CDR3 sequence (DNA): TGTGCCAGTAGTGTCGATTCAGGGACAGGGACCTACGAGCAGTACTTC. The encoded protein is CASSVDSGTGTYEQYF.

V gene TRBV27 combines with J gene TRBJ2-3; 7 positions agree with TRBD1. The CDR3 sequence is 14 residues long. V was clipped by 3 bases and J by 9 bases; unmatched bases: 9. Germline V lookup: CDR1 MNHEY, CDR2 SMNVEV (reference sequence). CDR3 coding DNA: TGTGCCAGCAGTTTGACAGGGTTCCCCGGGACGCAGTATTTT. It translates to CASSLTGFPGTQYF.

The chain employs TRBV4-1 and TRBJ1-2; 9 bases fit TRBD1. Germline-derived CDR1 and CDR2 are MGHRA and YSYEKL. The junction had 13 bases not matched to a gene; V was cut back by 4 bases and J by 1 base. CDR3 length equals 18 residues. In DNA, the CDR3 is TGCGCCAGCAGCCGGGACCCCCGGACAGGGGCTTTTAACTATGGCTACACCTTC. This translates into CASSRDPRTGAFNYGYTF.

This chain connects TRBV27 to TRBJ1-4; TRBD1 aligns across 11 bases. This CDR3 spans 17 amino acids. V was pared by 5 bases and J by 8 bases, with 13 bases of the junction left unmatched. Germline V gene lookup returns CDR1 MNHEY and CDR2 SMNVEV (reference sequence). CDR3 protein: CASSEGTGGWAWEKLFF. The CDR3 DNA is TGTGCCAGCAGTGAAGGGACAGGGGGTTGGGCATGGGAAAAACTGTTTTTT.

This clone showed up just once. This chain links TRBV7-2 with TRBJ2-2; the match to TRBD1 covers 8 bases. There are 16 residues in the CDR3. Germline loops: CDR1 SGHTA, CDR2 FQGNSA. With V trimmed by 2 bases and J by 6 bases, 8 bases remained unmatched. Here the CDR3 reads CASSLYQGASSGELFF. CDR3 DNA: TGTGCCAGCAGCTTATACCAGGGGGCATCTTCCGGGGAGCTGTTTTTT.

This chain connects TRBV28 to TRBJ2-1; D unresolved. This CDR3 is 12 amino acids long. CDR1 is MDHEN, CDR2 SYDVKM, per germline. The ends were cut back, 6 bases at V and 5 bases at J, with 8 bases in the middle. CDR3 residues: CASRSANNEQFF. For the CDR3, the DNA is TGTGCCAGCAGGAGCGCGAACAATGAGCAGTTCTTC.

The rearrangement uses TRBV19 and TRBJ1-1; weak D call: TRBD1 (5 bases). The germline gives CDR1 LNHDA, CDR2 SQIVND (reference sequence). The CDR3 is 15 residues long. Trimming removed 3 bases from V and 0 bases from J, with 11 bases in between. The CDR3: CASSMGGALNTEAFF. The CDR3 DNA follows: TGTGCCAGTAGTATGGGAGGGGCCCTGAACACTGAAGCTTTCTTT.

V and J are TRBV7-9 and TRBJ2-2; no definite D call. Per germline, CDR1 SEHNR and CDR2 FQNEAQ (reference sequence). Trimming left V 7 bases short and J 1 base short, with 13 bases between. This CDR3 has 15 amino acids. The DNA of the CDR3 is TGTGCCAGCATAAGAGAAGCAGGGAACACCGGGGAGCTGTTTTTT. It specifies CASIREAGNTGELFF.

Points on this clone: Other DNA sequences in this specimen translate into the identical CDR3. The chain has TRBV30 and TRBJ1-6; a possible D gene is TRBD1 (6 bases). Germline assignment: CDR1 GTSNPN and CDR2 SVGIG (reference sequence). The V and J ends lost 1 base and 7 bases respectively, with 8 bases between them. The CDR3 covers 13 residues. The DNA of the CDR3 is TGTGCCTGGAGTGGGCAGGGGAATTCACCCCTCCACTTT. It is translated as CAWSGQGNSPLHF.

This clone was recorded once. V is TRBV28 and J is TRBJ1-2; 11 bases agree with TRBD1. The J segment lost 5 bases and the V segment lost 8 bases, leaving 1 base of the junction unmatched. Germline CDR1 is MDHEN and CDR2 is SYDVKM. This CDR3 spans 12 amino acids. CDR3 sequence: CASGDRGYGYTF. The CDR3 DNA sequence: TGTGCCAGCGGGGACAGGGGGTATGGCTACACCTTC.

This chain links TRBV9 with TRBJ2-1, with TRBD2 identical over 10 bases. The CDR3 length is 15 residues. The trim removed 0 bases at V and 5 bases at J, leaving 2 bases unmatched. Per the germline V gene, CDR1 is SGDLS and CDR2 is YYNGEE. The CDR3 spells CASSVVAGGHNEQFF. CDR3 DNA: TGTGCCAGCAGCGTAGTAGCGGGAGGCCACAATGAGCAGTTCTTC.

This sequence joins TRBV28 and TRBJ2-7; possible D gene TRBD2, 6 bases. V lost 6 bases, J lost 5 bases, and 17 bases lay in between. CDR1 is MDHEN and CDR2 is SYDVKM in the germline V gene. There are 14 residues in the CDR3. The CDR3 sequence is CASRETGSNHEQYF. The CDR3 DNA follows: TGTGCCAGCAGAGAAACCGGGAGTAACCACGAGCAGTACTTC. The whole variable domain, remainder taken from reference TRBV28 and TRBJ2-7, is DVKVTQSSRYLVKRTGEKVFLECVQDMDHENMFWYRQDPGLGLRLIYFSYDVKMKEKGDIPEGYSVSREKKERFSLILESASTNQTSMYLCASRETGSNHEQYFGPGTRLTVT.

The chain's CDR3 is CAWSGFSGDFLRESSYNEQFF. CDR3 nucleotides: TGTGCCTGGAGTGGTTTCTCGGGGGACTTTCTCCGGGAGAGCTCCTACAATGAGCAGTTCTTC. The rearrangement links TRBV30 to TRBJ2-1; D possibly corresponds to TRBD2 (6 bases). The CDR3 loop spans 21 amino acids. From germline, CDR1 is GTSNPN and CDR2 SVGIG (reference sequence). Trimming shortened V by 1 base and J by 0 bases, and 28 bases separated the two germline ends.

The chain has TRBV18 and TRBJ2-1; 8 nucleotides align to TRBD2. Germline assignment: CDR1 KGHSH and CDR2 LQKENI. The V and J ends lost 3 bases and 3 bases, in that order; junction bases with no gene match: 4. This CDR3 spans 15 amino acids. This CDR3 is CASSPGSGIYNEQFF. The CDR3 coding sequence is TGTGCCAGCTCACCCGGTAGCGGGATCTACAATGAGCAGTTCTTC.

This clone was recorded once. CDR3 coding DNA: TGTGCCAGCAGCTTAACAGCGGTCCACGAGCAGTACTTC. This encodes CASSLTAVHEQYF. The J gene is TRBJ2-7, the V gene TRBV7-3; TRBD2 might be the D (5 bases). Trimming cost V 0 bases and J 5 bases, with 8 bases left between them. This CDR3 has 13 amino acids. The germline V gene has CDR1 SGHTA and CDR2 FQGTGA.

CDR3 sequence reads: CASRFDEVSNYGYTF. CDR3 nucleotide sequence: TGTGCCAGCAGATTCGACGAGGTATCAAACTATGGCTACACCTTC. The rearrangement links TRBV6-5 to TRBJ1-2, with no clear D. V was cut by 6 bases and J by 2 bases, with 16 bases left in between. The CDR3 consists of 15 residues. Germline lookup yields CDR1 MNHEY and CDR2 SVGAGI.

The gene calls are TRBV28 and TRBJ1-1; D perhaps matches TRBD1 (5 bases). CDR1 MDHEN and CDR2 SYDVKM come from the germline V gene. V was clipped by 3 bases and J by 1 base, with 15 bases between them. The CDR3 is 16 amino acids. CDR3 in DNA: TGTGCCAGCAGTTTCCGGGGCGGGGCTACGAACACTGAAGCTTTCTTT. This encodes CASSFRGGATNTEAFF. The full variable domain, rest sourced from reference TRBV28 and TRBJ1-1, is DVKVTQSSRYLVKRTGEKVFLECVQDMDHENMFWYRQDPGLGLRLIYFSYDVKMKEKGDIPEGYSVSREKKERFSLILESASTNQTSMYLCASSFRGGATNTEAFFGQGTRLTVV.

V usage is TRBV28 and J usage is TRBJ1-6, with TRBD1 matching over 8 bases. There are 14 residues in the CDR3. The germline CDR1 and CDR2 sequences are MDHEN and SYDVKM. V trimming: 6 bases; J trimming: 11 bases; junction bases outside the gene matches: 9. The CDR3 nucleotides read TGTGCCAGCAGCTCTGACAGGGGTGGACCACCCCTCCACTTT. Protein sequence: CASSSDRGGPPLHF.

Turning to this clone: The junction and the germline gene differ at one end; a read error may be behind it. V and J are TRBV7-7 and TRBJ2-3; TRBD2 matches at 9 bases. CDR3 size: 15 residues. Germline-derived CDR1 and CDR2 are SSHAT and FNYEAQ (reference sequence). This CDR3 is CASSSSSGNTDTQYF. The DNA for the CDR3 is TGTGCTAGCAGCTCCTCTAGCGGGAACACAGATACGCAGTATTTT.

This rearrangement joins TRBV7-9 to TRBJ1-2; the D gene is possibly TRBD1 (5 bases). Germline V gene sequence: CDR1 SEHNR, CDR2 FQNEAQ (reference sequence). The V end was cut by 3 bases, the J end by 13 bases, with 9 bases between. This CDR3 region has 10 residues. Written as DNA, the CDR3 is TGTGCCAGCAGCTTGGGGGGGTGCACCTTC. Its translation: CASSLGGCTF.

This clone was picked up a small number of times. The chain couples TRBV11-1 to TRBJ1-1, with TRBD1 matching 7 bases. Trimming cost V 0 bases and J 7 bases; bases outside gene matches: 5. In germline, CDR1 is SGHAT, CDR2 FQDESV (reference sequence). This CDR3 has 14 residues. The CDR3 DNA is TGTGCCAGCAGCTTAGCGGACAGGACCTATGAAGCTTTCTTT. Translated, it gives CASSLADRTYEAFF.